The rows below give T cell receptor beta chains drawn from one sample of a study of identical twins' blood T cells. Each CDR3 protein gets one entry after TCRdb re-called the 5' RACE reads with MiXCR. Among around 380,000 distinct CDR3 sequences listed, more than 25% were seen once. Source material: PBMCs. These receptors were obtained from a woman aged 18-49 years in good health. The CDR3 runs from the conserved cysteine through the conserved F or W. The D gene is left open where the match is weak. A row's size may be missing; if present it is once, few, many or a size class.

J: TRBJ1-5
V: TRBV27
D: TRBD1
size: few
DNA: TGTGCCAGCAGAGCTCGGGACAGGGGGGGCAATCAGCCCCAGCATTTT
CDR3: CASRARDRGGNQPQHF

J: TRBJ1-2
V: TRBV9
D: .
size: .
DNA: TGTGCCAGCAGCGTATCAGGGATCGGGTATGGCTACACCTTC
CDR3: CASSVSGIGYGYTF

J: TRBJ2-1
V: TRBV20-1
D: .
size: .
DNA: TGCAGTGCTGGGGATGGGGCTTTGGATGAGCAGTTCTTC
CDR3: CSAGDGALDEQFF

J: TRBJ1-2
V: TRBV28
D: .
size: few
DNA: TGTGCCAGCAGTTTAGGAACAAGACTTTATGGCTACACCTTC
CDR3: CASSLGTRLYGYTF

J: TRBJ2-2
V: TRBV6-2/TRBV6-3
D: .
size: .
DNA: TGTGCCAGCACGGCCTCCGGCGCGGAGCTGTTTTTT
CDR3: CASTASGAELFF

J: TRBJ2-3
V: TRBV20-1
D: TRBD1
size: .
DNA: TGCAGTGCTAGGGACTGGACAGGGGTGACGACAGATACGCAGTATTTT
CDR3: CSARDWTGVTTDTQYF

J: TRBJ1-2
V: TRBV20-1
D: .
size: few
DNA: TGCAGTGCTCCAAGGGGTCCGGGTGTTGGCTACACCTTC
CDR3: CSAPRGPGVGYTF

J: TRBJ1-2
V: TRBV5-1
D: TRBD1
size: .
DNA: TGCGCCAGCAGCAACCGGGACAGGGGATACTATGGCTACACCTTC
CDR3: CASSNRDRGYYGYTF

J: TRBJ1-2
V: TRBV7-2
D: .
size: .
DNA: TGTGCCAGCAGCTTAGAAGCAGGGACCTATGACTACACCTTT
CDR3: CASSLEAGTYDYTF

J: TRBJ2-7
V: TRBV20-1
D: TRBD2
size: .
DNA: TGCAGTGTGTGGCTAGCGGGCGCATACGAGCAGTACTTC
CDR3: CSVWLAGAYEQYF

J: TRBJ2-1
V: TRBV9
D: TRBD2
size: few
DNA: TGTGCCAGCAGCATACTAGCGGGGACCGCTAATGAGCAGTTCTTC
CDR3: CASSILAGTANEQFF

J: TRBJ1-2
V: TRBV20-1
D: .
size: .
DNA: TGCAGTGCGGATAGAGAGGGGCGCGTCTATGGCTACACCTTC
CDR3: CSADREGRVYGYTF

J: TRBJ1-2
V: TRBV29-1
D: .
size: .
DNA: TGCAGCGTGTACGACAGTAACGGCTACACCTTC
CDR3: CSVYDSNGYTF

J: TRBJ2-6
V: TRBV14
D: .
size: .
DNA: TGTGCCAGCAGCCACCTTTCCTCGCAAGGGGCTGGGGCCAACGTCCTGACTTTC
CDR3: CASSHLSSQGAGANVLTF

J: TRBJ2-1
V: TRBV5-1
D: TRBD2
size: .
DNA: TGCGCCAGCAGCTCGGGACTAGCGGTTAAGAGCTCCTACAATGAGCAGTTCTTC
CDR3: CASSSGLAVKSSYNEQFF

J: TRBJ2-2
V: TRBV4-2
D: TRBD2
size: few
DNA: TGTGCCAGCAGCCAAGAGGGGAGGGGTCTCACCGGGGAGCTGTTTTTT
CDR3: CASSQEGRGLTGELFF

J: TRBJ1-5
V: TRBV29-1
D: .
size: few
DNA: TGCAGCGTGGAACAGGGTCAGGGCCAGCCCCAGCATTTT
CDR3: CSVEQGQGQPQHF

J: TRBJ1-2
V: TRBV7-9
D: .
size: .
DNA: TGTGCCAGCAGCTCGTACTATGGCTACACCTTC
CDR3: CASSSYYGYTF

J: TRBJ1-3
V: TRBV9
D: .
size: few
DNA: TGTGCCAGCAGCCCACCGAGGGACTTGTGGGGAAACACCATATATTTT
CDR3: CASSPPRDLWGNTIYF

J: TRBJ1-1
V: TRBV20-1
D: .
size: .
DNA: TGCAGTGCTAGAGATTGGGGAGGGGTGAACACTGAAGATTTCTTT
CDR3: CSARDWGGVNTEDFF

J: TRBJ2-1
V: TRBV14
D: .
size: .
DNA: TGTGCCAGCAGCGTAACCTATATACCCACCTACAATGAGCAGTTCTTC
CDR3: CASSVTYIPTYNEQFF

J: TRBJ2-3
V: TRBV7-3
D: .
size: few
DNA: TGTGCCAGCAGCTTAACGCTTAGGGGGGAAGATACGCAGTATTTT
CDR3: CASSLTLRGEDTQYF

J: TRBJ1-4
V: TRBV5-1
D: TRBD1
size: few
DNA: TGCGCCAGCAGCGCCGGGACAGGGGTAGAAAAACTGTTTTTT
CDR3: CASSAGTGVEKLFF

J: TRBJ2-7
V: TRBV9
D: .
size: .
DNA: TGTGCCAGCAGCGTATCCGGGAACTCTGCCTACGAGCAGTACTTC
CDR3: CASSVSGNSAYEQYF

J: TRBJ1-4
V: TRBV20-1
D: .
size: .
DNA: TGCAGTGCTAGAGGTTCGGCAGGGGCCGAAAAACTGTTTTTT
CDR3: CSARGSAGAEKLFF

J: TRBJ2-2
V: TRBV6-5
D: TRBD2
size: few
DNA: TGTGCCAGCACTGGGCTAGCGGTTAACACCGGGGAGCTGTTTTTT
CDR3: CASTGLAVNTGELFF

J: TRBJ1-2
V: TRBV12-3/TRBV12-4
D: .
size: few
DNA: TGTGCCAGCAGTAACCCACTAGGCGGCTACACCTTC
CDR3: CASSNPLGGYTF

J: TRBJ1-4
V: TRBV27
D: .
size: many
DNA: TGTGCCAGCAGTTTATCGGTCGGTACTAATGAAAAACTGTTTTTT
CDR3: CASSLSVGTNEKLFF

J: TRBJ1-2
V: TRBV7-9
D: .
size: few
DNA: TGTGCCAGCAGCTTAATCGATTTTTGGTCCCCCTACACCTTC
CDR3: CASSLIDFWSPYTF

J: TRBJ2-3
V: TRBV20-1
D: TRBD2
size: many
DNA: TGCAGTGCTAGTAGCGGGGAGAACACAGATACGCAGTATTTT
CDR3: CSASSGENTDTQYF